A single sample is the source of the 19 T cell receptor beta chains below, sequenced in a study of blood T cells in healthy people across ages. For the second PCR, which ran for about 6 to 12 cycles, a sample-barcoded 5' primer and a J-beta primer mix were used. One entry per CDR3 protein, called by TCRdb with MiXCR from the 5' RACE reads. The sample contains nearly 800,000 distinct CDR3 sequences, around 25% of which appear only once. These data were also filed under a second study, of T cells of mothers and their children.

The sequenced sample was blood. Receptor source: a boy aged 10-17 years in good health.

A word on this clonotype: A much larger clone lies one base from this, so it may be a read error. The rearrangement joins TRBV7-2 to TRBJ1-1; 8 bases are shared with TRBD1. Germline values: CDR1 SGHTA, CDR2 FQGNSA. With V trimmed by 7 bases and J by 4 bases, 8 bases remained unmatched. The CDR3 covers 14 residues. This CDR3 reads CASMQGACGTEAFF. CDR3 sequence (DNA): TGTGCCAGCATGCAGGGGGCGTGCGGCACTGAAGCTTTCTTT.

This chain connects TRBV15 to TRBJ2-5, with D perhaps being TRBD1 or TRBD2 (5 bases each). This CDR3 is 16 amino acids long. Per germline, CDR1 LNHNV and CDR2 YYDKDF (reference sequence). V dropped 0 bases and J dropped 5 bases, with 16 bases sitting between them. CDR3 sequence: CATSRDDGTWRETQYF. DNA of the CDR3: TGTGCCACCAGCAGAGATGACGGGACCTGGAGGGAGACCCAGTACTTC.

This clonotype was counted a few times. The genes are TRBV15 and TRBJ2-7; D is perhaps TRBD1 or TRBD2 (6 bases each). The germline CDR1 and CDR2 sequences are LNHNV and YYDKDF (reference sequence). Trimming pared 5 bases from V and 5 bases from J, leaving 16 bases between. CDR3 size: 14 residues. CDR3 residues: CATSQGGSSHEQYF. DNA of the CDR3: TGTGCCACCAGCCAAGGGGGGAGTTCCCACGAGCAGTACTTC.

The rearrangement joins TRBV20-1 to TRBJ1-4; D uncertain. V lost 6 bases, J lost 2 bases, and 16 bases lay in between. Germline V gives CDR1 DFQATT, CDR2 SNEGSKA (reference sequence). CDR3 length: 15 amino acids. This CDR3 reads CSAPNIRETNEKLFF. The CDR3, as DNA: TGCAGTGCCCCGAATATTCGGGAGACTAATGAAAAACTGTTTTTT.

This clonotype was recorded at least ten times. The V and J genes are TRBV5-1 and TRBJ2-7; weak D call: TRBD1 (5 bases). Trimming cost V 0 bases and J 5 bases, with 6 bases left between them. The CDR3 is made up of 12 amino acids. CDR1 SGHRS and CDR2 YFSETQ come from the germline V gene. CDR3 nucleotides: TGCGCCAGCAGCTTGGTAGGGGACGAGCAGTACTTC. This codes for CASSLVGDEQYF.

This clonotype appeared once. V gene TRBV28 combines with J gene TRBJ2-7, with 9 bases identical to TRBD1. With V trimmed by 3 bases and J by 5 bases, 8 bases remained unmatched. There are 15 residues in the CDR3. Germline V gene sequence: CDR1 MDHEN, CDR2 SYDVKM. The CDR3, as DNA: TGTGCCAGCAGTTTTTGGGGACAGGGTGCGGACGAGCAGTACTTC. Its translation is CASSFWGQGADEQYF.

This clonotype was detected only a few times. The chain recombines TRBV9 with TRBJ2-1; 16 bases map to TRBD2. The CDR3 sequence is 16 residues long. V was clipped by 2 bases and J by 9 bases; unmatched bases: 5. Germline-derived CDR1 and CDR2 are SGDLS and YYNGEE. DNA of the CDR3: TGTGCCAGCAGCGTCGGGACTAGCGGGAGGGCCAGTGAGCAGTTCTTC. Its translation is CASSVGTSGRASEQFF.

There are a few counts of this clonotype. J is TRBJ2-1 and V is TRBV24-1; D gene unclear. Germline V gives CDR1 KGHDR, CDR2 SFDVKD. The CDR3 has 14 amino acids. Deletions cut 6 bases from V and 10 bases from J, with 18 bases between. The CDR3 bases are TGTGCCACCAGTCCCCCGCGAGAGTCGAGCGAGCAGTTCTTC. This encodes CATSPPRESSEQFF.

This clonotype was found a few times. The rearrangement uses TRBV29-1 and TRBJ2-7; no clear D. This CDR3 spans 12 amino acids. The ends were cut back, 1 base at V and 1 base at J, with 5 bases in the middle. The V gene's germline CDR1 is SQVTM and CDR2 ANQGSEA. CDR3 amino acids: CSVEVESYEQYF. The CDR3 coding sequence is TGCAGCGTTGAAGTGGAGTCCTACGAGCAGTACTTC.

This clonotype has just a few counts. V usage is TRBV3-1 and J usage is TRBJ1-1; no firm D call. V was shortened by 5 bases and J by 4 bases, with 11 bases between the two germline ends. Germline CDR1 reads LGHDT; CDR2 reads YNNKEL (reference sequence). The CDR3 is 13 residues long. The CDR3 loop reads CASSLDVTTEAFF. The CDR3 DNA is TGTGCCAGCAGCTTGGACGTTACCACTGAAGCTTTCTTT.

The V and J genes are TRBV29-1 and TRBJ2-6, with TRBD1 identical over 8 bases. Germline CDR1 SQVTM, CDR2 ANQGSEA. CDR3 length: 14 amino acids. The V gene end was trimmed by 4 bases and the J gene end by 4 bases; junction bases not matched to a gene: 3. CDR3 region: CSVVTGDGANVLTF. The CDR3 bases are TGCAGCGTTGTGACAGGGGACGGGGCCAACGTCCTGACTTTC. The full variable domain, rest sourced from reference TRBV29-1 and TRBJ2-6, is SAVISQKPSRDICQRGTSLTIQCQVDSQVTMMFWYRQQPGQSLTLIATANQGSEATYESGFVIDKFPISRPNLTFSTLTVSNMSPEDSSIYLCSVVTGDGANVLTFGAGSRLTVL.

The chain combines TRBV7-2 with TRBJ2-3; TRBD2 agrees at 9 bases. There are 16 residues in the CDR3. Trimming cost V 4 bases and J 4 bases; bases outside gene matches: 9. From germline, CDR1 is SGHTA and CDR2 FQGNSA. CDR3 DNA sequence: TGTGCCAGCAGCTGGGGGACTAGCTGGACGGCAGATACGCAGTATTTT. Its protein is CASSWGTSWTADTQYF. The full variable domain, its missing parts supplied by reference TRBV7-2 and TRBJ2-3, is GAGVSQSPSNKVTEKGKDVELRCDPISGHTALYWYRQSLGQGLEFLIYFQGNSAPDKSGLPSDRFSAERTGGSVSTLTIQRTQQEDSAVYLCASSWGTSWTADTQYFGPGTRLTVL.

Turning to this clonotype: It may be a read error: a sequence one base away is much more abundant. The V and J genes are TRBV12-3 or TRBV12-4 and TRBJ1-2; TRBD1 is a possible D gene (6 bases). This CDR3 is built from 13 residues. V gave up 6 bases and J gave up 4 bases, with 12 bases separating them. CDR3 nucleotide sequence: TGTGCCAGCAGCCCCGGGACAAGCTATGGCTACACCTTC. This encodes CASSPGTSYGYTF.

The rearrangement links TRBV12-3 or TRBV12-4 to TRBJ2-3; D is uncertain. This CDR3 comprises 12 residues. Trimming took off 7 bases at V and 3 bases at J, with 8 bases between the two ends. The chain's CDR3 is CASTRLTDTQYF. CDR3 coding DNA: TGTGCCAGCACCCGTTTGACAGATACGCAGTATTTT.

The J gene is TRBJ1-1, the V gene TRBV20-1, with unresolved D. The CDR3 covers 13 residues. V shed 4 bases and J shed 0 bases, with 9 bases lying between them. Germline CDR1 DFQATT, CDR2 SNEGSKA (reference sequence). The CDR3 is CSANRKMNTEAFF. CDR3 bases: TGCAGTGCTAATCGGAAGATGAACACTGAAGCTTTCTTT.

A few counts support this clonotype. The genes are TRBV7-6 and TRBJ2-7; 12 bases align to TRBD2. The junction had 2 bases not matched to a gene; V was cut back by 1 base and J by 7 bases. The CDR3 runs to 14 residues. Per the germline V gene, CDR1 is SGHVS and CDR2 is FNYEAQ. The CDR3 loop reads CASSLDGTSGEQYF. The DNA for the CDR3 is TGTGCCAGCAGCTTAGATGGGACTAGCGGGGAGCAGTACTTC. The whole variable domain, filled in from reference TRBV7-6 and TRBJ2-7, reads GAGVSQSPRYKVTKRGQDVALRCDPISGHVSLYWYRQALGQGPEFLTYFNYEAQQDKSGLPNDRFSAERPEGSISTLTIQRTEQRDSAMYRCASSLDGTSGEQYFGPGTRLTVT.

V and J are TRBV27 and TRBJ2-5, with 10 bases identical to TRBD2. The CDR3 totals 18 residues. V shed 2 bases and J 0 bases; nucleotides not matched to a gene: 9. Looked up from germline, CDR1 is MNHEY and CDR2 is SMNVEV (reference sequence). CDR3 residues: CASSLSRTSGLYQETQYF. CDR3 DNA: TGTGCCAGCAGTTTAAGTCGGACTAGCGGACTGTACCAAGAGACCCAGTACTTC.

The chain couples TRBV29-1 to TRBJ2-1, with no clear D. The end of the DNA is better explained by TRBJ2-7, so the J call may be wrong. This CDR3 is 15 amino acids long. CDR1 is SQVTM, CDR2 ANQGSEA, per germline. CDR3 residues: CSVEDGQTNSYEQYF. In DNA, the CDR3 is TGCAGCGTTGAAGACGGGCAGACGAACTCCTACGAGCAGTACTTC.

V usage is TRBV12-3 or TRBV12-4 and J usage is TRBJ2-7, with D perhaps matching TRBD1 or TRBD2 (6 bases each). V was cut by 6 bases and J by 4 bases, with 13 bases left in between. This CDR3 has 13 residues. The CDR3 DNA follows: TGTGCCAGCAGGGCGGGACAAAAATACGAGCAGTACTTC. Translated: CASRAGQKYEQYF.